This is a list of T cell receptor beta chains from one sample in a study of T cell clones after liver transplantation. Only in-frame clones appear in the TCRdb table, and some are missing; sequencing was by immunoSEQ multiplex PCR. The data show about 75,000 clones, approximately 80% seen once. Sequencing used CD4+ T cells from blood, obtained around 50 months after liver transplant. The source of these receptors is a human patient who received a liver transplant. Some T cells could come from the graft donor. Each CDR3 is given with its conserved first and last residue. A D gene is named only where the DNA matches it firmly. Clone size appears in some rows only: once, few, many, or a class for an expanded clone.

clone_size d_call j_call v_call cdr3_aa cdr3_nt
. . TRBJ1-3 TRBV9 CASSVVGEGLEASGNTIYF TGTGCCAGCAGCGTAGTCGGCGAGGGGCTGGAGGCGTCGGGAAACACCATATATTTT
. . TRBJ2-2 TRBV6-6 CASSSWQGSTGELFF TGTGCCAGCAGTTCATGGCAGGGCAGCACCGGGGAGCTGTTTTTT
. TRBD1 TRBJ1-1 TRBV7-2 CASSRQGPGKTEAFF TGTGCCAGCAGCCGACAGGGGCCGGGGAAGACTGAAGCTTTCTTT
. . TRBJ1-1 TRBV19 CATNRGELNTEAFF TGTGCCACCAACCGAGGGGAACTGAACACTGAAGCTTTCTTT
few . TRBJ1-4 TRBV4-1 CASSQDWGLGTNEKLFF TGCGCCAGCAGCCAAGATTGGGGGCTGGGAACTAATGAAAAACTGTTTTTT
. TRBD1 TRBJ2-2 TRBV6-5 CASSSGDRITGELFF TGTGCCAGCAGTTCCGGGGACAGGATCACCGGGGAGCTGTTTTTT
. . TRBJ1-4 TRBV5-1 CASRPGNNEKLFF TGCGCCAGCAGACCGGGGAATAATGAAAAACTGTTTTTT
. . TRBJ2-3 TRBV9 CASSVARGRSDTQYF TGTGCCAGCAGCGTTGCCAGGGGAAGGTCAGATACGCAGTATTTT
. TRBD1 TRBJ2-2 TRBV12-5 CASDRARTGELFF TGTGCTTCTGACAGGGCAAGGACCGGGGAGCTGTTTTTT
. . TRBJ1-4 TRBV30 CAWNRDGEKLFF TGTGCCTGGAACAGGGATGGTGAAAAACTGTTTTTT
. . TRBJ2-4 TRBV11-3 CASSRRAGAKNIQYF TGTGCCAGCAGCCGGCGCGCGGGAGCCAAAAACATTCAGTACTTC
. TRBD1 TRBJ2-7 TRBV6-4 CASRVRTGREQYF TGTGCCAGCAGAGTTCGGACAGGGAGGGAGCAGTACTTC
. TRBD2 TRBJ2-3 TRBV7-2 CASSSQTSSTDTQYF TGTGCCAGCAGCTCTCAGACTAGCAGCACAGATACGCAGTATTTT
. TRBD2 TRBJ2-7 TRBV9 CASSVPTSGNSYEQYF TGTGCCAGCAGCGTGCCGACTAGCGGGAACTCCTACGAGCAGTACTTC
. . TRBJ1-2 TRBV6-5 CASSFGQPGLYGYTF TGTGCCAGCAGCTTCGGACAACCCGGACTCTATGGCTACACCTTC
. TRBD1 TRBJ2-7 TRBV6-6 CASKKGQGASYEQYF TGTGCCAGCAAAAAGGGCCAGGGGGCCTCCTACGAGCAGTACTTC